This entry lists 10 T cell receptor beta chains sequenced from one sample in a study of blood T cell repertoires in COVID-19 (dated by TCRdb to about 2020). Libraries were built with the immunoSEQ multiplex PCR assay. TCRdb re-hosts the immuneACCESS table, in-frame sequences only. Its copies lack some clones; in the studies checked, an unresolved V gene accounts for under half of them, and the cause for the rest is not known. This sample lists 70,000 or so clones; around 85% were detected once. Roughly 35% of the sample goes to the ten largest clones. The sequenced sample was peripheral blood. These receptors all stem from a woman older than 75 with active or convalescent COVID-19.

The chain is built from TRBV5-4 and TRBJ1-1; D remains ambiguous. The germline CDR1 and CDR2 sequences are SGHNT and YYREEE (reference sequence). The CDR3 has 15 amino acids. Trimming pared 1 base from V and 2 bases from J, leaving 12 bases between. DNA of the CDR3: TGTGCCAGCAGCTTGACCGGGGTGAGTAACACTGAAGCTTTCTTT. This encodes CASSLTGVSNTEAFF.

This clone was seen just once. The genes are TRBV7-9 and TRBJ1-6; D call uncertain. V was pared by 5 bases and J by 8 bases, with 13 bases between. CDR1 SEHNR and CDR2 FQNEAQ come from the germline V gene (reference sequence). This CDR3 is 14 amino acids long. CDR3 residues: CASSAAARHSPLHF. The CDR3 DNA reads TGTGCCAGCAGCGCGGCTGCCAGACATTCACCCCTCCACTTT.

DNA for the CDR3: TGTGCCAGCAGCCGTCTGACTTCCGGGACAAACGACTATGGCTACACCTTC. Its translation: CASSRLTSGTNDYGYTF. The chain joins TRBV3-1 (or the pseudogene TRBV3-2) to TRBJ1-2; possible D gene TRBD1, 6 bases. Trimming shortened V by 4 bases and J by 3 bases, and 21 bases separated the two germline ends. In germline, CDR1 is LGHDT, CDR2 YNNKEL (reference sequence). The CDR3 loop spans 17 amino acids.

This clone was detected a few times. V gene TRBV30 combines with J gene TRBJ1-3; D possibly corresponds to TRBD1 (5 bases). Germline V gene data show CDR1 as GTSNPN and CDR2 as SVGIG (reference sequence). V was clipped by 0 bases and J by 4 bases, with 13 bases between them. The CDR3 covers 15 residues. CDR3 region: CAWSVRRGSGNTIYF. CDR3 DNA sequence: TGTGCCTGGAGTGTAAGGAGGGGCTCAGGAAACACCATATATTTT.

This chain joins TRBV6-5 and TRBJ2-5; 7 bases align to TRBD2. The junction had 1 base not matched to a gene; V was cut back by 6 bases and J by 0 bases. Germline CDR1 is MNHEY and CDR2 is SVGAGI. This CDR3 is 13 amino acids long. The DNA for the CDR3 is TGTGCCAGCAGGGGAGGGTACCAAGAGACCCAGTACTTC. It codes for CASRGGYQETQYF.

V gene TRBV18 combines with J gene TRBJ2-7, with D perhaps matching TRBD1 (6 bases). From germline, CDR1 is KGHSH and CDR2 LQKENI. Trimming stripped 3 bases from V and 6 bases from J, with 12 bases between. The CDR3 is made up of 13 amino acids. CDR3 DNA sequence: TGTGCCAGCTCACCGGAGACAGGACTCGAGCAGTACTTC. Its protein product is CASSPETGLEQYF.

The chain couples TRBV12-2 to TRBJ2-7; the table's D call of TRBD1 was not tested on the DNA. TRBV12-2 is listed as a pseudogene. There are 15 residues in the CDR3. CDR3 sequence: CASRLGQGWPYEQYF. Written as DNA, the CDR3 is TGTGCAAGTCGCTTAGGACAGGGGTGGCCCTACGAGCAGTACTTC.

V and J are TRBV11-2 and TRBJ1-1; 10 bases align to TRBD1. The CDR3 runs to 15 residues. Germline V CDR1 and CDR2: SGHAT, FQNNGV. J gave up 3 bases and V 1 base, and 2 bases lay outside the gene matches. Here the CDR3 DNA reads TGTGCCAGCAGCTTAGGGGGACAGGGGTACACTGAAGCTTTCTTT. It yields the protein CASSLGGQGYTEAFF.

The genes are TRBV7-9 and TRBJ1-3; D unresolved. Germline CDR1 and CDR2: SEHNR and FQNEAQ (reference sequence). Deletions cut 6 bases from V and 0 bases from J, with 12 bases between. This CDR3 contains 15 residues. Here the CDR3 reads CASRSQPSSGNTIYF. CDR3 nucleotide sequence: TGTGCCAGCAGGTCCCAACCGAGCTCTGGAAACACCATATATTTT.

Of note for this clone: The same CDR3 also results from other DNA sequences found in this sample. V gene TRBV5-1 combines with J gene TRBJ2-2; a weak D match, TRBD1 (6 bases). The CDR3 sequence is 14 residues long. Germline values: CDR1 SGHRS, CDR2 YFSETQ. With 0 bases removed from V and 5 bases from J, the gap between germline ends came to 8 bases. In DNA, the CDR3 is TGCGCCAGCAGCTTGGATAGGGGGACCGGGGAGCTGTTTTTT. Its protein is CASSLDRGTGELFF.